One sample yielded the 21 T cell receptor beta chains listed below, sequenced in a study of T cell responses to AZD1222 COVID-19 vaccine. Profiling relied on immunoSEQ multiplex PCR, and the TCRdb table lists in-frame clones only, not all of them. The table has under 140,000 clones, around 85% seen once. Material: peripheral blood, obtained on day 0 of AZD1222 vaccination. The receptors shown here come from an adult in good health.

This sequence joins TRBV7-2 and TRBJ1-4, with unresolved D. This CDR3 has 14 residues. V dropped 4 bases and J dropped 6 bases, with 12 bases sitting between them. The V gene's germline CDR1 is SGHTA and CDR2 FQGNSA. The CDR3 region is CASSSRRTDEKLFF. CDR3 DNA: TGTGCCAGCAGCTCGCGAAGGACGGATGAAAAACTGTTTTTT.

The gene calls are TRBV3-1 (or the pseudogene TRBV3-2) and TRBJ2-4, with 9 bases lining up with TRBD1. This CDR3 has 16 residues. J was trimmed by 5 bases and V by 3 bases; bases with no gene match: 8. Germline CDR1 and CDR2: LGHDT and YNNKEL (reference sequence). The CDR3 sequence is CASSQQWDRAQNIQYF. CDR3 DNA sequence: TGTGCCAGCAGCCAGCAGTGGGACAGGGCCCAAAACATTCAGTACTTC.

This clone was recorded only once. The CDR3: CASASRGTADTIYF. The CDR3 bases are TGTGCCAGCGCCTCTCGGGGCACGGCGGACACCATATATTTT. The chain carries TRBV2 and TRBJ1-3; a possible D gene is TRBD1 (5 bases). The CDR3 runs to 14 residues. The V end was cut by 8 bases, the J end by 8 bases, with 19 bases between. CDR1 is SNHLY, CDR2 FYNNEI, per germline.

The V and J genes are TRBV7-6 and TRBJ1-1; tentative D call: TRBD1 (6 bases). The CDR3 sequence is 13 residues long. V shed 5 bases and J shed 3 bases, with 10 bases lying between them. In germline, CDR1 is SGHVS, CDR2 FNYEAQ. CDR3 bases: TGTGCCAGCAGCCCGAGACAGGACACTGAAGCTTTCTTT. Amino acid sequence: CASSPRQDTEAFF.

Here the CDR3 reads CVRILALTPKEQPQHF. The CDR3 region has the DNA TGTGTCAGAATCCTCGCTTTGACCCCTAAGGAACAGCCCCAGCATTTT. The J gene is TRBJ1-5, the V gene TRBV7-5. TRBV7-5 is classified as a pseudogene. CDR3 length: 16 residues.

V gene TRBV29-1 combines with J gene TRBJ2-1, with D uncertain. Trimming pared 2 bases from V and 10 bases from J, leaving 9 bases between. The CDR3 is 11 amino acids. Germline lookup yields CDR1 SQVTM and CDR2 ANQGSEA. DNA for the CDR3: TGCAGCGTTGAACGGTTTAAGGAGCAGTTCTTC. Its protein is CSVERFKEQFF.

This clone was observed at least ten times. V and J are TRBV11-2 and TRBJ1-1; TRBD1 matches at 7 bases. J gave up 4 bases and V 5 bases, and 13 bases lay outside the gene matches. This CDR3 contains 16 residues. Germline CDR1 is SGHAT and CDR2 is FQNNGV. The CDR3 sequence is CASSAGKGAFGTEAFF. In DNA form, the CDR3 reads TGTGCCAGCAGCGCCGGAAAGGGGGCTTTCGGCACTGAAGCTTTCTTT.

The rearrangement joins TRBV19 to TRBJ2-3, with 9 bases aligning to TRBD1. CDR1 and CDR2 (germline): LNHDA, SQIVND (reference sequence). The CDR3 spans 15 residues. V was pared by 7 bases and J by 4 bases, with 9 bases of the junction left unmatched. For the CDR3, the DNA is TGTGCCAGTACCATTGGGACAGGGCTACCAGATACGCAGTATTTT. Residues: CASTIGTGLPDTQYF.

A few counts support this clone. The J gene is TRBJ2-7, the V gene TRBV2; 14 nucleotides agree with TRBD2. The CDR3 sequence is 13 residues long. V was clipped by 11 bases and J by 6 bases; unmatched bases: 6. In germline, CDR1 is SNHLY, CDR2 FYNNEI. The CDR3 spells CAARTSGRREQYF. The CDR3 DNA sequence: TGTGCCGCAAGGACTAGCGGGAGGCGCGAGCAGTACTTC. The entire variable domain, with the rest obtained from reference TRBV2 and TRBJ2-7, is as follows: EPEVTQTPSHQVTQMGQEVILRCVPISNHLYFYWYRQILGQKVEFLVSFYNNEISEKSEIFDDQFSVERPDGSNFTLKIRSTKLEDSAMYFCAARTSGRREQYFGPGTRLTVT.

The chain joins TRBV7-8 to TRBJ1-4; 7 bases are a match to TRBD1. The CDR3 is made up of 16 amino acids. CDR1 is SGHVS, CDR2 FQNEAQ, per germline. Trimming at V came to 1 base and at J to 4 bases, leaving 6 bases not matched to a gene. Here the CDR3 DNA reads TGTGCCAGCAGCTTAGGATGGGGGACAGTTAATGAAAAACTGTTTTTT. Translating it yields CASSLGWGTVNEKLFF.

The chain is built from TRBV19 and TRBJ1-1; possible D gene TRBD1, 5 bases. There are 18 residues in the CDR3. Trimming cost V 5 bases and J 9 bases, with 31 bases left between them. Germline V gene sequence: CDR1 LNHDA, CDR2 SQIVND (reference sequence). As DNA, the CDR3 is TGTGCCAGTAGTTCGGGGACGGGAGGAAGGGGAGGGTACCTGCAAGCTTTCTTT. Protein: CASSSGTGGRGGYLQAFF.

The chain joins TRBV18 to TRBJ1-2, with D perhaps matching TRBD1 (6 bases). Germline loops: CDR1 KGHSH, CDR2 LQKENI. The length of the CDR3 is 16 residues. V shed 0 bases and J shed 1 base, with 12 bases lying between them. CDR3 residues: CASSPPGGGFNYGYTF. The CDR3 DNA reads TGTGCCAGCTCACCACCAGGGGGGGGGTTTAACTATGGCTACACCTTC. The variable domain in full, with the rest retrieved from reference TRBV18 and TRBJ1-2, is NAGVMQNPRHLVRRRGQEARLRCSPMKGHSHVYWYRQLPEEGLKFMVYLQKENIIDESGMPKERFSAEFPKEGPSILRIQQVVRGDSAAYFCASSPPGGGFNYGYTFGSGTRLTVV.

This chain links TRBV6-2 or TRBV6-3 with TRBJ1-5; possible D gene TRBD1, 6 bases. Germline V gives CDR1 MNHEY, CDR2 SVGEGT. The CDR3 covers 19 residues. Trimming took off 4 bases at V and 2 bases at J, with 24 bases between the two ends. CDR3 nucleotide sequence: TGTGCCAGCAGTTCGTATGTGGGGGGCCCCTATATTGGCAATCAGCCCCAGCATTTT. The encoded protein is CASSSYVGGPYIGNQPQHF.

The CDR3 spells CASRLAGDNEQFF. Here the CDR3 DNA reads TGTGCCAGCCGGCTAGCGGGCGACAATGAGCAGTTCTTC. The rearrangement links TRBV27 to TRBJ2-1; 8 positions agree with TRBD2. V lost 8 bases, J lost 5 bases, and 5 bases stayed unmatched. This CDR3 comprises 13 residues. Germline values: CDR1 MNHEY, CDR2 SMNVEV (reference sequence).

The chain is built from TRBV5-5 and TRBJ2-5; 10 nucleotides line up with TRBD2. CDR1 and CDR2 from the germline V gene are SGHKS and YYEKEE (reference sequence). This CDR3 contains 17 residues. The V segment lost 0 bases and the J segment 1 base; nucleotides outside the gene matches: 6. The CDR3 loop reads CASSLVLASGGQETQYF. DNA of the CDR3: TGTGCCAGCAGCTTGGTTCTGGCTAGCGGGGGCCAAGAGACCCAGTACTTC.

The CDR3 loop is CASRPLGLAGDNEQFF. In nucleotides, the CDR3 is TGTGCCAGCAGACCTTTGGGGCTAGCGGGAGACAATGAGCAGTTCTTC. The chain uses TRBV11-2 and TRBJ2-1; TRBD2 matches at 10 bases. Trimming at V came to 6 bases and at J to 5 bases, leaving 10 bases not matched to a gene. Germline CDR1 is SGHAT and CDR2 is FQNNGV. This CDR3 is 16 amino acids long. Filled out from reference TRBV11-2 and TRBJ2-1, the complete variable domain reads EAGVAQSPRYKIIEKRQSVAFWCNPISGHATLYWYQQILGQGPKLLIQFQNNGVVDDSQLPKDRFSAERLKGVDSTLKIQPAKLEDSAVYLCASRPLGLAGDNEQFFGPGTRLTVL.

The chain carries TRBV27 and TRBJ1-1; D is unclear. The length of the CDR3 is 14 residues. V lost 5 bases and J lost 2, with 12 bases in between. The germline V gene has CDR1 MNHEY and CDR2 SMNVEV (reference sequence). The CDR3 DNA reads TGTGCCAGCAGTCCCCTGGTTGGTAACACTGAAGCTTTCTTT. Protein product: CASSPLVGNTEAFF.

This clone was seen more than once but under ten times. The chain links TRBV28 to TRBJ1-1; TRBD1 is a possible D gene (5 bases). Trimming stripped 6 bases from V and 4 bases from J, with 18 bases between. This CDR3 is 15 amino acids long. Germline V gene lookup returns CDR1 MDHEN and CDR2 SYDVKM. The CDR3 coding sequence is TGTGCCAGCAGCCAACGGGGCAGGGTGGCCACTGAAGCTTTCTTT. Protein product: CASSQRGRVATEAFF.

CDR3: CASSLTGKNTEAFF. In DNA, the CDR3 is TGTGCCAGCAGTTTGACAGGGAAGAACACTGAAGCTTTCTTT. The chain employs TRBV6-5 and TRBJ1-1; 7 bases line up with TRBD1. The CDR3 spans 14 residues. J lost 1 base, V lost 4 bases, and 3 bases had no gene match. Germline V gene sequence: CDR1 MNHEY, CDR2 SVGAGI.

V and J are TRBV9 and TRBJ2-2, with 7 bases aligning to TRBD2. The ends lost 1 base at V and 8 bases at J; junction bases unmatched: 11. CDR1 and CDR2 (germline): SGDLS, YYNGEE. The length of the CDR3 is 16 residues. CDR3 sequence reads: CASSVSLLGRGGELFF. The CDR3 coding sequence is TGTGCCAGCAGCGTATCCCTTTTAGGGAGGGGAGGGGAGCTGTTTTTT.

This chain connects TRBV28 to TRBJ2-7; D might be TRBD2 (5 bases). There are 13 residues in the CDR3. CDR1 and CDR2 from the germline V gene are MDHEN and SYDVKM. Trimming took 3 bases from V and 0 from J, leaving 6 bases between them. CDR3 sequence (DNA): TGTGCCAGCAGTTTTGGGAGCTCCTACGAGCAGTACTTC. Its translation is CASSFGSSYEQYF. The full variable domain, in which reference TRBV28 and TRBJ2-7 provide the parts outside the CDR3, is DVKVTQSSRYLVKRTGEKVFLECVQDMDHENMFWYRQDPGLGLRLIYFSYDVKMKEKGDIPEGYSVSREKKERFSLILESASTNQTSMYLCASSFGSSYEQYFGPGTRLTVT.